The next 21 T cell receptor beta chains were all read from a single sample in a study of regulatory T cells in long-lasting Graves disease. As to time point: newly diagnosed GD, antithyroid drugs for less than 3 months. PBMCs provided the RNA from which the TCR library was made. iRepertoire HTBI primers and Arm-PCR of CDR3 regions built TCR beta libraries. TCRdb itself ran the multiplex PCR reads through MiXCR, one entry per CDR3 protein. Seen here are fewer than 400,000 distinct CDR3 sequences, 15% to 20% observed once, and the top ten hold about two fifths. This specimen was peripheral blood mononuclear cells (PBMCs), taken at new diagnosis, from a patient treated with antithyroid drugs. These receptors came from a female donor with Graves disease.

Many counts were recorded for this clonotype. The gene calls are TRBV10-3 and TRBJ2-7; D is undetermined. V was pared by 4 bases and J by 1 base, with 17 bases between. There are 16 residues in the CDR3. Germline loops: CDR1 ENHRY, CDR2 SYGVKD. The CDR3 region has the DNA TGTGCCATCAGTGTGTCGCAAGCAGAACCGTCCTACGAGCAGTACTTC. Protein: CAISVSQAEPSYEQYF.

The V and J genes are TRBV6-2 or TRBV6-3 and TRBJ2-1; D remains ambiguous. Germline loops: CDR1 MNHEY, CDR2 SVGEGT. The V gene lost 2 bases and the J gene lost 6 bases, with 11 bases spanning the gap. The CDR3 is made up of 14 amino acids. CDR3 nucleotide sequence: TGTGCCAGCAGTTACAGGTCTAGTGGCAATGAGCAGTTCTTC. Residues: CASSYRSSGNEQFF.

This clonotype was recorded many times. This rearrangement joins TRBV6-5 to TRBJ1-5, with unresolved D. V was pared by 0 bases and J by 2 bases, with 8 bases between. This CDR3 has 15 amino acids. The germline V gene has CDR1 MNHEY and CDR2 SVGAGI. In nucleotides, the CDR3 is TGTGCCAGCAGTTACTCCCCAGTGGGCAATCAGCCCCAGCATTTT. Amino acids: CASSYSPVGNQPQHF.

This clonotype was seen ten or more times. The CDR3 region has the DNA TGTGCCACCAGTGCGCCGGCGACAGGGACCTACGGTGAGCAGTTCTTC. Translating gives CATSAPATGTYGEQFF. V gene TRBV24-1 combines with J gene TRBJ2-1, with TRBD1 identical over 7 bases. Looked up from germline, CDR1 is KGHDR and CDR2 is SFDVKD. V was pared by 5 bases and J by 9 bases, with 15 bases of the junction left unmatched. This CDR3 is built from 16 residues.

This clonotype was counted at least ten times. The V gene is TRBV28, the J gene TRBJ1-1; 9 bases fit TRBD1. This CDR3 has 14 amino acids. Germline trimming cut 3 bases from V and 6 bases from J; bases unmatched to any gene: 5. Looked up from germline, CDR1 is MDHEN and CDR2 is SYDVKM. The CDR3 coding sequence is TGTGCCAGCAGTTTCGGGGGACAGGGCGCTGAAGCTTTCTTT. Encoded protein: CASSFGGQGAEAFF.

CDR3 region: CASSWRLAREQFF. The CDR3 bases are TGTGCCAGCAGCTGGCGACTAGCCCGGGAGCAGTTCTTC. V and J are TRBV5-6 and TRBJ2-1; 7 bases match TRBD2. The V segment lost 3 bases and the J segment 10 bases; nucleotides outside the gene matches: 7. There are 13 residues in the CDR3. Germline V gene lookup returns CDR1 SGHDT and CDR2 YYEEEE.

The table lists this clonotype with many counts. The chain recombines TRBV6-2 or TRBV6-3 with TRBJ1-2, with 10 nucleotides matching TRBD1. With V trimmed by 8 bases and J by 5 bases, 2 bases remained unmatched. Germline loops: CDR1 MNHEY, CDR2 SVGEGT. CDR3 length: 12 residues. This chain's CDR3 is CASGDRGYGYTF. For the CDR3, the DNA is TGTGCCAGCGGGGACAGGGGATATGGCTACACCTTC.

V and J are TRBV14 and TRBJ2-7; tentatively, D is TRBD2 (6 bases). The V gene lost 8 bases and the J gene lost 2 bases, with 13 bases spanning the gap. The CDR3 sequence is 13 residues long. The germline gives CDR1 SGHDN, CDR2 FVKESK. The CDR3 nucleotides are TGTGCCAGCGGGCGACTAGGTACCTACGAGCAGTACTTC. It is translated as CASGRLGTYEQYF.

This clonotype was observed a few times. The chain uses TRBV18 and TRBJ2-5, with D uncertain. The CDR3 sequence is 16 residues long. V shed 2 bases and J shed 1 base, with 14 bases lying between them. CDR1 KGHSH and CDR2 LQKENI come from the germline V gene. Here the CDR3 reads CASSPGGWGVQETQYF. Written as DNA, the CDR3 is TGTGCCAGCTCACCAGGCGGTTGGGGTGTCCAAGAGACCCAGTACTTC.

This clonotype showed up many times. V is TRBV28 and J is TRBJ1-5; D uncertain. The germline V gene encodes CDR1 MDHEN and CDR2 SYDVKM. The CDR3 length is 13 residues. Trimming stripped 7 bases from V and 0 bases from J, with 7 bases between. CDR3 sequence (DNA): TGTGCCAGCACCCAGGTTAGCAATCAGCCCCAGCATTTT. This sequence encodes CASTQVSNQPQHF.

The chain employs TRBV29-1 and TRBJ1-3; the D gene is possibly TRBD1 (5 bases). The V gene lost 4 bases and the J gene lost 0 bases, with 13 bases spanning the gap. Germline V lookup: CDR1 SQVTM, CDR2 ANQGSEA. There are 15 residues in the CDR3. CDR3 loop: CSVGVGGGSGNTIYF. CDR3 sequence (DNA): TGCAGCGTTGGGGTTGGGGGTGGCTCTGGAAACACCATATATTTT.

Here the CDR3 reads CAWSVNTLNEQFF. In DNA, the CDR3 is TGTGCCTGGAGTGTAAACACACTCAATGAGCAGTTCTTC. The chain recombines TRBV30 with TRBJ2-1; the D is unclear. The CDR3 contains 13 residues. V was shortened by 0 bases and J by 6 bases, with 9 bases between the two germline ends. The germline V gene encodes CDR1 GTSNPN and CDR2 SVGIG (reference sequence).

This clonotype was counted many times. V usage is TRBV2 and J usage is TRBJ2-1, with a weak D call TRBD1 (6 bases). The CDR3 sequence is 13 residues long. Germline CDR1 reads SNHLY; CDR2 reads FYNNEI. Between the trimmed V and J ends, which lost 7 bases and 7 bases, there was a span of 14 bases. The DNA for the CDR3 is TGTGCCAGCAAGTTTCAGCAGGGGAATGAGCAGTTCTTC. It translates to CASKFQQGNEQFF.

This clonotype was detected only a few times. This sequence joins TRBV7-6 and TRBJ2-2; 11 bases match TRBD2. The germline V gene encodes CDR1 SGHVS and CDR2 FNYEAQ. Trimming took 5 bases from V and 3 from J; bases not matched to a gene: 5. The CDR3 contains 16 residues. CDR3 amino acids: CASSQGLADHTGELFF. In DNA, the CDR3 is TGTGCCAGCAGCCAGGGACTAGCGGACCACACCGGGGAGCTGTTTTTT.

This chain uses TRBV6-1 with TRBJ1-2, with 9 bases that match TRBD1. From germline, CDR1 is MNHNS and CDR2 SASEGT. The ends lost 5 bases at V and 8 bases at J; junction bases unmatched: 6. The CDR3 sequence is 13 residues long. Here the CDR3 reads CASSQDRGKGYTF. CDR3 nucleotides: TGTGCCAGCAGTCAGGACAGGGGCAAAGGCTACACCTTC.

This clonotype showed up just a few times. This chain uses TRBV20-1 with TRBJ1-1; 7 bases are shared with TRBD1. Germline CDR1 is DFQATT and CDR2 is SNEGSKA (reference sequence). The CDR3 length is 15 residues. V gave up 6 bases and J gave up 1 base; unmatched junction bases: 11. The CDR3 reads CSAGEWDSQNTEAFF. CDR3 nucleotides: TGCAGTGCGGGGGAGTGGGACAGCCAGAACACTGAAGCTTTCTTT.

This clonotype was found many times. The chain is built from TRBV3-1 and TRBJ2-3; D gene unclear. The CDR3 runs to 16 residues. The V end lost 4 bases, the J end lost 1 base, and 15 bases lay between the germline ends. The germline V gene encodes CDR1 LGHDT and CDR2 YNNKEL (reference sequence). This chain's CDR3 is CASSPSGPHGTDTQYF. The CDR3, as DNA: TGTGCCAGCAGCCCGTCCGGCCCGCACGGCACAGATACGCAGTATTTT.

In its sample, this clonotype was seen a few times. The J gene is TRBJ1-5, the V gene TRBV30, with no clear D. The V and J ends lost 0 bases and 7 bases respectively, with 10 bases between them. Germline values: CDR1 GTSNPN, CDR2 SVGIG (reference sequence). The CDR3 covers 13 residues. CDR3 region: CAWSVKDSQPQHF. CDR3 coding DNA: TGTGCCTGGAGTGTAAAGGATAGCCAGCCCCAGCATTTT. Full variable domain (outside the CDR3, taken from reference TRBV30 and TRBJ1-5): SQTIHQWPATLVQPVGSPLSLECTVEGTSNPNLYWYRQAAGRGLQLLFYSVGIGQISSEVPQNLSASRPQDRQFILSSKKLLLSDSGFYLCAWSVKDSQPQHFGDGTRLSIL.

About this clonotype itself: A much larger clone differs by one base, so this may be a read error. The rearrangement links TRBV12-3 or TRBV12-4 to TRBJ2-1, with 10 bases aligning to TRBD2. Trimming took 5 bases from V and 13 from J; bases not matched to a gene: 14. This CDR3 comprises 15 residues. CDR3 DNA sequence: TGTGCCAGCAGTACACTAGCGGGACTCGAAGAGACCCAGTTCTTC. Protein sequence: CASSTLAGLEETQFF.

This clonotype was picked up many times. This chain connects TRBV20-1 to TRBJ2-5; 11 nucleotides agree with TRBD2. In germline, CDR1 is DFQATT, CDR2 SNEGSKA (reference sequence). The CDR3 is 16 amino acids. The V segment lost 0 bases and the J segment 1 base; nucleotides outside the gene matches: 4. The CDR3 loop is CSARDQLAGVQETQYF. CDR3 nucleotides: TGCAGTGCTAGAGATCAACTAGCGGGGGTCCAAGAGACCCAGTACTTC.

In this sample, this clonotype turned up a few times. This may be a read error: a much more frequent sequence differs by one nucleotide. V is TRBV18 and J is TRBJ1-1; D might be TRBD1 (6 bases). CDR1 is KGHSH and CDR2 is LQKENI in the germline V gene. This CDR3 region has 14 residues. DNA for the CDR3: TGTGCCAGCTCACCATTTGACGGGGACACTGAAGCTTTATTT. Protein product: CASSPFDGDTEALF.